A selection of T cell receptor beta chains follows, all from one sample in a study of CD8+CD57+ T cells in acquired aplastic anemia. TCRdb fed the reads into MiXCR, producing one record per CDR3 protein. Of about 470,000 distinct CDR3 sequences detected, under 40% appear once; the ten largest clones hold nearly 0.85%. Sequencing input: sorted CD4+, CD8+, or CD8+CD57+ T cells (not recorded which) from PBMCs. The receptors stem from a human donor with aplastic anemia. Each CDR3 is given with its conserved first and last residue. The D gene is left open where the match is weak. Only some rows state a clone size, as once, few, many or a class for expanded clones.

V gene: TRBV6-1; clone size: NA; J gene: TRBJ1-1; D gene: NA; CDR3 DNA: TGTGCCAGCAGTGTTGAACTTCCGAACACTGAAGCTTTCTTT; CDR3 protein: CASSVELPNTEAFF
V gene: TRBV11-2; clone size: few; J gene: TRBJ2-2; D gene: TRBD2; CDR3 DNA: TGTGCCAGCAGCTTACTAGCGGGATCCGGGGAGCTGTTTTTT; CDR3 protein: CASSLLAGSGELFF
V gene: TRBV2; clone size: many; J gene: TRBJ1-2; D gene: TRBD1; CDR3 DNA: TGTGCCAGCAGTCGGGACAGAAAGCTCTCCAACTATGGCTACACCTTC; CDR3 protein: CASSRDRKLSNYGYTF
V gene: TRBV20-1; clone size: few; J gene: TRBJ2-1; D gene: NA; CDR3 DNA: TGCAGTGCTCGGCAGGGCGGGAAGGGTGAGCAGTTCTTC; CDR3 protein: CSARQGGKGEQFF
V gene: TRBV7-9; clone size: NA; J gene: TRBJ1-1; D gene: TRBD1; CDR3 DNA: TGTGCCAGCAGCTTAGTAGTAGGGGGCAGCACTGAAGCTTTCTTT; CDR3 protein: CASSLVVGGSTEAFF
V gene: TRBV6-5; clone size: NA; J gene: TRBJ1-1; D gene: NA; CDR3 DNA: TGTGCCGGCAGTTACTTTGAAACAGGGCAAGCTTTCTTT; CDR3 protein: CAGSYFETGQAFF
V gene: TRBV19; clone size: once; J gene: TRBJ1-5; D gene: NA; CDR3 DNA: TGTGCCAGTAGTATGGGCGGTCCGGGCAATCAGCCCCAGCATTTT; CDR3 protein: CASSMGGPGNQPQHF
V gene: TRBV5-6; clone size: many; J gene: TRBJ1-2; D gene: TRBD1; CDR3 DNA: TGTGCCAGCAGCTTGGCCGACAGGGGGCCAGATGGCTACACCTTC; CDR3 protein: CASSLADRGPDGYTF
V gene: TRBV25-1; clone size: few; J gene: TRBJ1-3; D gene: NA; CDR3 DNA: TGTGCCAGCAGTGAGGGGTACGGGGGGATGAGTGGAAACACCATATATTTT; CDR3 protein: CASSEGYGGMSGNTIYF
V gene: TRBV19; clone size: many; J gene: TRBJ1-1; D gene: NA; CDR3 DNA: TGTGCCAGTACCGAAGCGGCTGAAGCTTTCTTT; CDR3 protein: CASTEAAEAFF
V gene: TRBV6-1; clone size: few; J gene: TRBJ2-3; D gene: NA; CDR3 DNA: TGTGCCAGCAGTGACCGGGACTTGGCAGATACGCAGTATTTT; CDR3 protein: CASSDRDLADTQYF
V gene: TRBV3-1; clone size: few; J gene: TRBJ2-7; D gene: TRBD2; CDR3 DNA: TGTGCCAGCAGCCAAGATAGCGGGTGGAACTACGAGCAGTACTTC; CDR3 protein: CASSQDSGWNYEQYF
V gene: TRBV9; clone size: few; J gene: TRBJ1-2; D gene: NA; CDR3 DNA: TGTGCCAGCAGTGATCCTTTTGTTCGGGGGGTAAACTGTGGCTACACCTTC; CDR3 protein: CASSDPFVRGVNCGYTF
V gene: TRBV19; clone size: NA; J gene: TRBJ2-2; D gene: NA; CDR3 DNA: TGTGCCAGTAGTATAGATCCAACCCCCCGGCCCACCGGGGAGCTGTTTTTT; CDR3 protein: CASSIDPTPRPTGELFF
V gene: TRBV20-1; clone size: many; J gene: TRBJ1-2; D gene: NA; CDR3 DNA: TGCAGTGCTAGAAAGGGGTATGGCTACACCTTC; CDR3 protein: CSARKGYGYTF
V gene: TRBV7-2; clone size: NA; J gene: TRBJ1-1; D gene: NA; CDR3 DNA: TGTGCCAGCAGCCCAAATAGCCTTTTCTTT; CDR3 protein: CASSPNSLFF
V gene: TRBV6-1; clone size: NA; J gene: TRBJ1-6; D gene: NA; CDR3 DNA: TGTGCCAGCACCTTAGGGACAAATTCACCCCTCCACTTT; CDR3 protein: CASTLGTNSPLHF
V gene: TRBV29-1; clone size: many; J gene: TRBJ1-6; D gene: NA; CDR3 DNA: TGCAGCGTCAGAGAGGACAGTAACTATAATTCACCCCTCCACTTT; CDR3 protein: CSVREDSNYNSPLHF
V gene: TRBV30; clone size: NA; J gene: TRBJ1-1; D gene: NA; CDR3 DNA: TGTGCCTGGAGTGTACGGGTGAAGAACACTGAAGCTTTCTTT; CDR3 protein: CAWSVRVKNTEAFF
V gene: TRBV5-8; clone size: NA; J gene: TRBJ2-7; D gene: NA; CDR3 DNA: TGTGCCTGCAGCTTGGCCCCGGGTACCTACGAGCAGTACTTC; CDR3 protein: CACSLAPGTYEQYF
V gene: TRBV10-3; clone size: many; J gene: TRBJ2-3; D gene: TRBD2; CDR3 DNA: TGTGCCATCACGGCGGGAGGAATTGAGACAGATACGCAGTATTTT; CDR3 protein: CAITAGGIETDTQYF
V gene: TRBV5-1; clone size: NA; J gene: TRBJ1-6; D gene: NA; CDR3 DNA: TGCGCCAGCAGCGTGAACGGACATTCGGCCTATAATTCACCCCTCCACTTT; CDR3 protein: CASSVNGHSAYNSPLHF
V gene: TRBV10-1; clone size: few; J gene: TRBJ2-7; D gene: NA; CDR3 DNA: TGCGCCAGCAGTGATTTTTCGCGGGCCCCTGACGTCCGCCTAGAGCAGTACTTC; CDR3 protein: CASSDFSRAPDVRLEQYF
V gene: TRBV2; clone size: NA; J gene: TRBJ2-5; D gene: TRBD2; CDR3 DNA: TGTGCCAGCAACGATGGCGTACTAGCGGGAGGGACGCAGTACTTC; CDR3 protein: CASNDGVLAGGTQYF
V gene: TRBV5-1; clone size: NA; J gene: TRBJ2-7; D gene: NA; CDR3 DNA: TGCGCCAGCAGCTTGGCTACCGACAGAAACTACGAGCAGTACTTC; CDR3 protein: CASSLATDRNYEQYF
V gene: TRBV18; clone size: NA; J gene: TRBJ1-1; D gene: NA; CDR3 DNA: TGTGCCAGCTCACCAGAACAGGGAAGGCTGAACACTGAAGCTTTCTTT; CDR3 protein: CASSPEQGRLNTEAFF
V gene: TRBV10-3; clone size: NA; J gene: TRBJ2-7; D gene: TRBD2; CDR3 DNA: TGTGCCAGCACTGAAGCGGGGGGGCCTTTTGAGCAGTACTTC; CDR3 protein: CASTEAGGPFEQYF
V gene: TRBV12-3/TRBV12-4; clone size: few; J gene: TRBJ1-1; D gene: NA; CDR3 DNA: TGTGCCAGCAGTCGCGACAGAACTAACACTGAAGCTTTCTTT; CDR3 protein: CASSRDRTNTEAFF
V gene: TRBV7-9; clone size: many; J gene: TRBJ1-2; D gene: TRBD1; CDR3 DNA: TGTGCCAGCAGCTCCCCAGGGGGCTATGGCTACACCTTC; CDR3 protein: CASSSPGGYGYTF
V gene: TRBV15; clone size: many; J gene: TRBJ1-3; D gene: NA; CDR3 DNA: TGTGCCACCAGCAGAGATCTCGGGGTGATTGGAAACACCATATATTTT; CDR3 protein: CATSRDLGVIGNTIYF
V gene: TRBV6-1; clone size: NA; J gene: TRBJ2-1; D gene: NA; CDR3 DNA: TGTGCCAGCATCATCATCGGGACCTACAATGAGCAGTTCTTC; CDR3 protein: CASIIIGTYNEQFF
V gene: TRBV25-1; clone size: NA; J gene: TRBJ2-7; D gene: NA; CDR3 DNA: TGTGCCAGCAGTGAGGCGACAGCCTACGAGCAGTACTTC; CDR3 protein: CASSEATAYEQYF
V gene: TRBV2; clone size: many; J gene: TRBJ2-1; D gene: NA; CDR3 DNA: TGTGCCAGCAGTGATGGCGGAACCTACAATGAGCAGTTCTTC; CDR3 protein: CASSDGGTYNEQFF
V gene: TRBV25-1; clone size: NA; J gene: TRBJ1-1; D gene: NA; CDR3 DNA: TGTGCCAGCTCCCCGATAACGGACAACACTGAAGCTTTCTTT; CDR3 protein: CASSPITDNTEAFF
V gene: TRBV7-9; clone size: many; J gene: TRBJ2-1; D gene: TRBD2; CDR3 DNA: TGTGCCAGCAGCTTACCGGGACTAGCTCTGTTCTTC; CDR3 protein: CASSLPGLALFF
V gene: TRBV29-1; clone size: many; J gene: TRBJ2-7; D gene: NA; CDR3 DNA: TGCAGCGCCGAGACCGGGGGAACCGGCGAGCAGTACTTC; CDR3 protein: CSAETGGTGEQYF
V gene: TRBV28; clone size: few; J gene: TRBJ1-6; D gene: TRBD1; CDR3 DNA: TGTGCCGGCAAGACAGGGTATAATTCACCCCTCCACTTT; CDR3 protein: CAGKTGYNSPLHF